This section outlines one T cell receptor beta chain sequence together with its context. No antigen is known for it. Every subset had its genomic DNA shared out evenly among several immunoSEQ plates. Sequenced by immunoSEQ multiplex PCR; TCRdb stores in-frame clones only, minus some. The sample comprises 1.5 million to 2.5 million clones, around 96% of which are singletons, and approximately 1% rests with the top ten. Cells designated naive CD8 were CD45RO-negative and were positively selected for CCR7, with terminally differentiated effector memory CD45RA+ cells excluded. These data come from a study of shared clonotypes between healthy human individuals. Notes on the study in general: Memory subsets had estimated richness that was generally smaller than that of naive subsets. Limited genetic and exposure-history diversity came from having few donors. The study found lower generation probabilities in non-shared clonotypes than in those shared by all four donors.

V was trimmed by 3 bases and J by 0 bases, leaving 14 bases between them. Germline lookup yields CDR1 MDHEN and CDR2 SYDVKM. This CDR3 has 17 amino acids. The sequencing input was naive CD8+ T cells sorted from blood. The sequence was collected from a man younger than 30 in good health. The chain recombines TRBV28 with TRBJ2-2; a possible D gene is TRBD2 (6 bases). CDR3 DNA sequence: TGTGCCAGCAGTTTTACTGCGGGACCCACGAACACCGGGGAGCTGTTTTTT. Translating it yields CASSFTAGPTNTGELFF. Full variable domain (outside the CDR3, taken from reference TRBV28 and TRBJ2-2): DVKVTQSSRYLVKRTGEKVFLECVQDMDHENMFWYRQDPGLGLRLIYFSYDVKMKEKGDIPEGYSVSREKKERFSLILESASTNQTSMYLCASSFTAGPTNTGELFFGEGSRLTVL.